This T cell receptor beta chain came from a study of blood T cell repertoires in COVID-19. Turning to the study itself: Both acute and convalescent COVID-19 samples were obtained from the United States, Italy and Spain. T cells, B-cell-depleted T cells, or PBMCs supplied cDNA or gDNA.

Methods used by the authors: Amplification with reference gene primers provided the estimates of nucleated cell counts. This table comes from immunoSEQ multiplex PCR, and its TCRdb copy is limited to in-frame clones, with some not included. V, J and clone size are those of that table, while D and trimming were read from the DNA. Among some 110,000 clones, about two thirds were seen once, and the ten largest hold around 0.92%. The V gene's germline CDR1 is GTSNPN and CDR2 SVGIG (reference sequence). Trimming stripped 0 bases from V and 4 bases from J, with 15 bases between. The CDR3 consists of 15 residues.

Sequencing was done on a sample of peripheral blood. The TCR comes from a human donor with acute or convalescent COVID-19. The donor label of this sample is uncertain. The chain recombines TRBV30 with TRBJ2-5; D might be TRBD2 (7 bases). In DNA form, the CDR3 reads TGTGCCTGGAGTGTTGGGGGGGGCCCCTTAGAGACCCAGTACTTC. It yields the protein CAWSVGGGPLETQYF.